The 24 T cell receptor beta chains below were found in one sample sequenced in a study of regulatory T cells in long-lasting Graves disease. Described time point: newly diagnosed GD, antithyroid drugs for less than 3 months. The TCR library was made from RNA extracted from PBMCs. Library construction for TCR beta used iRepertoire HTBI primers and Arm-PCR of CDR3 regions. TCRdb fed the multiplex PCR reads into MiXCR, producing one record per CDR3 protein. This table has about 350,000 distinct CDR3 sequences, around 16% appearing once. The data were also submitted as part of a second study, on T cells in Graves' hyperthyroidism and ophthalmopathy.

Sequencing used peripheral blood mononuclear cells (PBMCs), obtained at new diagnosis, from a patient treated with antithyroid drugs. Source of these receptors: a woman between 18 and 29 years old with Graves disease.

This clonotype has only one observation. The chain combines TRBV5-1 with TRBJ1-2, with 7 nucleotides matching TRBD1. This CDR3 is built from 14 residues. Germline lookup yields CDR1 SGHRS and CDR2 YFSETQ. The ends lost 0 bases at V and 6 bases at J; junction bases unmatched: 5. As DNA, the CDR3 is TGCGCCAGCAGCTTGGACAGGGGTTATAATGGCTACACCTTC. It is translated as CASSLDRGYNGYTF. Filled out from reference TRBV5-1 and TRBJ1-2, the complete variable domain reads KAGVTQTPRYLIKTRGQQVTLSCSPISGHRSVSWYQQTPGQGLQFLFEYFSETQRNKGNFPGRFSGRQFSNSRSEMNVSTLELGDSALYLCASSLDRGYNGYTFGSGTRLTVV.

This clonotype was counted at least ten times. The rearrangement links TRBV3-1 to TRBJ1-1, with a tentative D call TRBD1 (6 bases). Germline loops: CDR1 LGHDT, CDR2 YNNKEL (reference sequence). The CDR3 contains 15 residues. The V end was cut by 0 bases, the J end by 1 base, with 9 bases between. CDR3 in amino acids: CASSQDGGGNTEAFF. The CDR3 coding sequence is TGTGCCAGCAGCCAAGACGGAGGGGGGAACACTGAAGCTTTCTTT.

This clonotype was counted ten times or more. CDR3 sequence: CSAMAPAGTYSNQPQHF. The DNA of the CDR3 is TGCAGTGCTATGGCCCCGGCAGGAACCTATAGCAATCAGCCCCAGCATTTT. This chain connects TRBV20-1 to TRBJ1-5, with D hard to call. Germline lookup yields CDR1 DFQATT and CDR2 SNEGSKA (reference sequence). The CDR3 runs 17 residues. V lost 4 bases and J lost 0, with 19 bases in between.

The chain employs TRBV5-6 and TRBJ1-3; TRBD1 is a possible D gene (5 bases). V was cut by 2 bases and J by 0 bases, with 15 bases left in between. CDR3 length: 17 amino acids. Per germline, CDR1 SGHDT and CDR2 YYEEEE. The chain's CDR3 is CASSFRAGTFSGNTIYF. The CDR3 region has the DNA TGTGCCAGCAGCTTCCGGGCAGGGACCTTCTCTGGAAACACCATATATTTT.

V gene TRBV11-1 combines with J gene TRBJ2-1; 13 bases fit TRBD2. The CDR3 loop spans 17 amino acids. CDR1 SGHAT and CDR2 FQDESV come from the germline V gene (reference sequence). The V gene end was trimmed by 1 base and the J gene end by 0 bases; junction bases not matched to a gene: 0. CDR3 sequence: CASSLGLAGGSYNEQFF. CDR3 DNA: TGTGCCAGCAGCTTAGGACTAGCGGGAGGCTCCTACAATGAGCAGTTCTTC.

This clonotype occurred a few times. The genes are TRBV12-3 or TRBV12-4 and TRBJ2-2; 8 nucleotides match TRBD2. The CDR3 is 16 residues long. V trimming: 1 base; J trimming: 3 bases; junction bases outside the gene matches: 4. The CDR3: CASSLGRGVHTGELFF. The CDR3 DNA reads TGTGCCAGCAGTTTAGGGCGGGGGGTCCACACCGGGGAGCTGTTTTTT.

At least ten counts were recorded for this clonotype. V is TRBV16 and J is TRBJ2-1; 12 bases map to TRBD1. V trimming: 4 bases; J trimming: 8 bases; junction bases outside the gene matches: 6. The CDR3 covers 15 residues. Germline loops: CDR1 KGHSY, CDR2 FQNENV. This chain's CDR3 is CASSPPGQGADEQFF. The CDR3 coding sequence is TGTGCCAGCAGCCCTCCGGGACAGGGGGCGGATGAGCAGTTCTTC.

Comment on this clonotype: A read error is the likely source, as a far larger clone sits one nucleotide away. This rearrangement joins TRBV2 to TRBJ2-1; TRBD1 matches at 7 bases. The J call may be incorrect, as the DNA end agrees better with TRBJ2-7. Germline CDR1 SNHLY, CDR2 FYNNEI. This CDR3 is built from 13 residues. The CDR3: CASGTAFSYEQYF. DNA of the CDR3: TGTGCCAGCGGGACAGCTTTTTCCTACGAGCAGTACTTC.

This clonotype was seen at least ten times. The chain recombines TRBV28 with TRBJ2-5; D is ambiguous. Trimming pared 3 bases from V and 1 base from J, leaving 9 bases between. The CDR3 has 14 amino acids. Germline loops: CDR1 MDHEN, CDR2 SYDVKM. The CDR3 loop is CASSLGSIQETQYF. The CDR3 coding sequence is TGTGCCAGCAGTTTGGGCAGCATCCAAGAGACCCAGTACTTC.

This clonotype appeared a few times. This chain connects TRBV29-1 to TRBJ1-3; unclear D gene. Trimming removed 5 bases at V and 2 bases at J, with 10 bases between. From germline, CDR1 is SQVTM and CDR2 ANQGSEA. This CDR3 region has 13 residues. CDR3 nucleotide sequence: TGCAGCGTTAACATGGCCGCTGGAAACACCATATATTTT. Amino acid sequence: CSVNMAAGNTIYF.

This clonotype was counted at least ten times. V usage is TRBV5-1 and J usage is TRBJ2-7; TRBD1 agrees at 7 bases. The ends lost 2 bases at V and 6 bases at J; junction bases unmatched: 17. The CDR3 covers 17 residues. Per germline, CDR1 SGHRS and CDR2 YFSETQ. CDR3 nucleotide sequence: TGCGCCAGCAGCTTTGCCCCAGACAGGGTCCAAGTCTCCGAGCAGTACTTC. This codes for CASSFAPDRVQVSEQYF.

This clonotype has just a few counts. Here the CDR3 reads CASSFPELWRNEQFF. CDR3 sequence (DNA): TGTGCCAGCAGTTTCCCAGAATTGTGGAGGAATGAGCAGTTCTTC. The chain links TRBV28 to TRBJ2-1, with a tentative D call TRBD2 (5 bases). The V and J ends lost 3 bases and 7 bases respectively, with 16 bases between them. CDR3 size: 15 residues. Germline V lookup: CDR1 MDHEN, CDR2 SYDVKM.

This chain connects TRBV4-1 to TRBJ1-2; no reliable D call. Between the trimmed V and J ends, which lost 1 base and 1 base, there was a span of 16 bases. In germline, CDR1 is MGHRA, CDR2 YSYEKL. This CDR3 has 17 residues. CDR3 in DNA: TGCGCCAGCAGCCAAGTAGGGAAGGGAAGAATTAACTATGGCTACACCTTC. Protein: CASSQVGKGRINYGYTF.

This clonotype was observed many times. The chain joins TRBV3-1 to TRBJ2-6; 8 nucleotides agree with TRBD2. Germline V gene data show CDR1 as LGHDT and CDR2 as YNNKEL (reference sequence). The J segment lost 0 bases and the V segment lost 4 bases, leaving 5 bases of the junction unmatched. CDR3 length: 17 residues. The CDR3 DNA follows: TGTGCCAGCAGCCTCGGGGGGGCCTTCTCTGGGGCCAACGTCCTGACTTTC. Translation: CASSLGGAFSGANVLTF. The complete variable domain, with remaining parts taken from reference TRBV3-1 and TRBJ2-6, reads DTAVSQTPKYLVTQMGNDKSIKCEQNLGHDTMYWYKQDSKKFLKIMFSYNNKELIINETVPNRFSPKSPDKAHLNLHINSLELGDSAVYFCASSLGGAFSGANVLTFGAGSRLTVL.

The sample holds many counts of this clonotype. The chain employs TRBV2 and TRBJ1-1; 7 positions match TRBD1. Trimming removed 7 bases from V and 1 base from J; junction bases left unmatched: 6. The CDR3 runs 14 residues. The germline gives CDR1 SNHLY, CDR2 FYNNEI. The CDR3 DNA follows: TGTGCCAGCACGTCCGGGACAGCGAACACTGAAGCTTTCTTT. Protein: CASTSGTANTEAFF.

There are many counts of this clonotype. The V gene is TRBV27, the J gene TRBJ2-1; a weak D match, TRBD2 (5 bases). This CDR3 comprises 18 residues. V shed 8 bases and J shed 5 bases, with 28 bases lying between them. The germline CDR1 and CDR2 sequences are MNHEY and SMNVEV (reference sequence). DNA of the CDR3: TGTGCCAGCGCCCTGGTACTATTCGGGATTGTTCCAGACAATGAGCAGTTCTTC. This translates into CASALVLFGIVPDNEQFF.

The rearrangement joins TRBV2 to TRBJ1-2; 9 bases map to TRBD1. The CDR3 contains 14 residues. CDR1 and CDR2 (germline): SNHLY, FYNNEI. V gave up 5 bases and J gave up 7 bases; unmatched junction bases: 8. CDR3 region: CASSLSGTGFGYTF. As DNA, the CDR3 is TGTGCCAGCAGTTTGTCCGGGACAGGGTTTGGCTACACCTTC.

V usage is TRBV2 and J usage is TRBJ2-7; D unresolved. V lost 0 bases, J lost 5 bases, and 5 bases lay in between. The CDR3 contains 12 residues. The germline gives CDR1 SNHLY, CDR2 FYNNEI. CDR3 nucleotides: TGTGCCAGCAGTGAAGCTGGCCACGAGCAGTACTTC. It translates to CASSEAGHEQYF.

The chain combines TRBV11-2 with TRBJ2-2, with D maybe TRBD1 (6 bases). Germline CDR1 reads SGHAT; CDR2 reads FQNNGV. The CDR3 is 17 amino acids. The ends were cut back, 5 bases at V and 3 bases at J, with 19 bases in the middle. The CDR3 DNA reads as TGTGCCAGCAGCCCACTCCCAAGGACAGCACACACCGGGGAGCTGTTTTTT. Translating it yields CASSPLPRTAHTGELFF. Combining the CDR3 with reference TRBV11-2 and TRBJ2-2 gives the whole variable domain EAGVAQSPRYKIIEKRQSVAFWCNPISGHATLYWYQQILGQGPKLLIQFQNNGVVDDSQLPKDRFSAERLKGVDSTLKIQPAKLEDSAVYLCASSPLPRTAHTGELFFGEGSRLTVL.

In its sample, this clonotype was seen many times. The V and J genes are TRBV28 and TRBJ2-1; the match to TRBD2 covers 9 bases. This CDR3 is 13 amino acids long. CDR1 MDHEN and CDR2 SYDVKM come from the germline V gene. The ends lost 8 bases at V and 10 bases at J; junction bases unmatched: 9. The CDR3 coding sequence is TGTGCCAGCGTGGGCGGGGGGGCCTCCGAGCAGTTCTTC. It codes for CASVGGGASEQFF.

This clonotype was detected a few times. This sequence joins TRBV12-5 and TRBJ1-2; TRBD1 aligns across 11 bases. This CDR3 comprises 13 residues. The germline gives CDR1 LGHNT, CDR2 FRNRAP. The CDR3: CAARGQGDYGYTF. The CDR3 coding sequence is TGTGCCGCTAGGGGACAGGGGGACTATGGCTACACCTTC.

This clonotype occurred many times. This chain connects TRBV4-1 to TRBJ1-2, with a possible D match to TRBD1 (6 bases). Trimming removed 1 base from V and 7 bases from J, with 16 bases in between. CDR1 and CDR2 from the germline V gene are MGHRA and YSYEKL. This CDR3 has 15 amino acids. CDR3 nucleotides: TGCGCCAGCAGCCAAGTCGGACAGATTAAAAGTGGCTACACCTTC. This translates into CASSQVGQIKSGYTF.

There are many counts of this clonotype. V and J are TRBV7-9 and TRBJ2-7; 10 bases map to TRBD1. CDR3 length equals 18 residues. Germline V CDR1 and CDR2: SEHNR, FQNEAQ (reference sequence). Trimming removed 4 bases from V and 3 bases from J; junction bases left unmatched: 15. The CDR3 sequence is CASSSDHPRDRGLYEQYF. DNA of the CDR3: TGTGCCAGCAGCTCCGATCATCCCCGGGACAGGGGTCTCTACGAGCAGTACTTC.

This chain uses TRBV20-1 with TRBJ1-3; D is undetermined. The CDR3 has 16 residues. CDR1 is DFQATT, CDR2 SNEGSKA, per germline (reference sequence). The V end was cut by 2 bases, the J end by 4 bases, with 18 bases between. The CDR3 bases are TGCAGTGCTAGATCCGGCCCCCGGACGGAGGGAAACACCATATATTTT. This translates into CSARSGPRTEGNTIYF.